This T cell receptor (beta chain) was observed in a study of T cells expressing NK-cell markers. The length of the CDR3 is 12 residues. Germline V gene data show CDR1 as SGHDN and CDR2 as FVKESK. With the 5' RACE reads reprocessed, TCRdb shows one record per CDR3 protein and no DNA. This table holds more than 400,000 distinct CDR3 sequences. This clonotype originated in a woman between 18 and 75 years old in good health. Sample: blood T cells: a sorted CD56 or NKG2C T cell subset, CD4+ or CD8+ T cells, or bulk PBMC T cells (not recorded which). V is TRBV14 and J is TRBJ2-5; TCRdb names TRBD1, which stays unverified in the absence of DNA. The chain's CDR3 is CASSYQAGEVYF. Filled out from reference TRBV14 and TRBJ2-5, the complete variable domain reads EAGVTQFPSHSVIEKGQTVTLRCDPISGHDNLYWYRRVMGKEIKFLLHFVKESKQDESGMPNNRFLAERTGGTYSTLKVQPAELEDSGVYFCASSYQAGEVYFGPGTRLLVL.